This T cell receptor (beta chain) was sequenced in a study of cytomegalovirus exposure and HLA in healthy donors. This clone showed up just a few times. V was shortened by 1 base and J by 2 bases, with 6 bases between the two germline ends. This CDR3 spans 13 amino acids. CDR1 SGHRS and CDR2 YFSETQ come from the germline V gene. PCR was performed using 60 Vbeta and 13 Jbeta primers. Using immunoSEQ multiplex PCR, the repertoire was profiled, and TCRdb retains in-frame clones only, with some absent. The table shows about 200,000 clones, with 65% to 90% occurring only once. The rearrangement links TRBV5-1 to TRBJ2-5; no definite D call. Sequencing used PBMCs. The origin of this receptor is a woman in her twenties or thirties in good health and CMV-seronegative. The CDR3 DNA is TGCGCCAGCAGCTTGTTCCCGCAAGAGACCCAGTACTTC. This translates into CASSLFPQETQYF.